This T cell receptor (beta chain) was retrieved from a study of CD8 T cells in ankylosing spondylitis. Study-wide findings and caveats: There was a TCR beta motif, made of several highly homologous variants, that appeared characteristic of ankylosing spondylitis blood. Earlier work had already found some motif variants in reactive arthritis synovial fluid and blood.

Looked up from germline, CDR1 is WSHSY and CDR2 is SAAADI. The V end was cut by 2 bases, the J end by 6 bases, with 7 bases between. This CDR3 is built from 12 residues. A quantitative 5'-RACE method, one with molecular barcodes, was used to make TCR beta libraries. Each CDR3 protein gets one entry after TCRdb re-called the 5' RACE reads with MiXCR. The data show some 800,000 distinct CDR3 sequences, about 10% seen once. This clonotype was observed many times. As yet, its antigen is unknown. The V call is TRBV10-2, the J call TRBJ1-2, with D possibly TRBD1 on 5 matching bases. This receptor was identified in a male donor with ankylosing spondylitis. The specimen was blood, either unsorted or a sorted T cell fraction (not recorded which). CDR3 protein: CASSEGTHGYTF. The CDR3 nucleotides are TGCGCCAGCAGTGAGGGGACGCATGGCTACACCTTC.